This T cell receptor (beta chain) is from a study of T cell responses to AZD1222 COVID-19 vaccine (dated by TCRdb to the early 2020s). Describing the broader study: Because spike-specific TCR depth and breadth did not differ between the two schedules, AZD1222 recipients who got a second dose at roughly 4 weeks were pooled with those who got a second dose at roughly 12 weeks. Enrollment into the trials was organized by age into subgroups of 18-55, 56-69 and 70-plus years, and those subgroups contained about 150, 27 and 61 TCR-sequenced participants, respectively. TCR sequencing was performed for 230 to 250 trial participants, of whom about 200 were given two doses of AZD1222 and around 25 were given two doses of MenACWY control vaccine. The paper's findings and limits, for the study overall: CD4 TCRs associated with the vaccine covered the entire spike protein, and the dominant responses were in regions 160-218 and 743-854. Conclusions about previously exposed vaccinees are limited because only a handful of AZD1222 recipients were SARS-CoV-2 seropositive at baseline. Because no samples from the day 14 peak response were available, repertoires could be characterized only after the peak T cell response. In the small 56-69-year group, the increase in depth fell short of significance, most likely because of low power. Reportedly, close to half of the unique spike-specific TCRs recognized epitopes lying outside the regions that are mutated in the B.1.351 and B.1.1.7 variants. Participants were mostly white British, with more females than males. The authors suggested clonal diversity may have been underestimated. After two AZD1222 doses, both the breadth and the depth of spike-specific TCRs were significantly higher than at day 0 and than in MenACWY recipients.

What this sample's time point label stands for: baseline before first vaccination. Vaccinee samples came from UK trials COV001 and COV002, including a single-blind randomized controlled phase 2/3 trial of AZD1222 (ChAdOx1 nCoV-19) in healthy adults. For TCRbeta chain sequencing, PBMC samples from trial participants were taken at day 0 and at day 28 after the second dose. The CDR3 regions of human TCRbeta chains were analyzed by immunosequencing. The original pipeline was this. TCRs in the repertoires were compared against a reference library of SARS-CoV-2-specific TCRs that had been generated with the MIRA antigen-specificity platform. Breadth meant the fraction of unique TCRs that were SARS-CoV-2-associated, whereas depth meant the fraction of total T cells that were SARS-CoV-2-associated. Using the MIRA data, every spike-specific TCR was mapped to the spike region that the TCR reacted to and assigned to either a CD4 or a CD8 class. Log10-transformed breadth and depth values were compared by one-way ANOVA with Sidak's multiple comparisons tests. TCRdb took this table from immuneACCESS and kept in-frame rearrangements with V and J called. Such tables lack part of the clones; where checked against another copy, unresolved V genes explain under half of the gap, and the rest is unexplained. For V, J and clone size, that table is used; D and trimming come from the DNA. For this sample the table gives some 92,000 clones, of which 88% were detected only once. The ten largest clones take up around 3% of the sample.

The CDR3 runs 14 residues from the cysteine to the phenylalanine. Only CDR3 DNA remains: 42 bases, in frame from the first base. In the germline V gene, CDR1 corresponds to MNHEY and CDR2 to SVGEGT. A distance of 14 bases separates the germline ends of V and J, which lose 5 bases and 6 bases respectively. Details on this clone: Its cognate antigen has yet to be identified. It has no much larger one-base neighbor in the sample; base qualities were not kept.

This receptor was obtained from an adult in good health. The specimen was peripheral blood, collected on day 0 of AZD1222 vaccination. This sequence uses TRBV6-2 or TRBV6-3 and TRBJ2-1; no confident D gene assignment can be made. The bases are TGTGCCAGCAGTCCATTACTTAGAGTCAATGAGCAGTTCTTC. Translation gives CASSPLLRVNEQFF.